The source of this T cell receptor beta chain is a study of cytomegalovirus exposure and HLA in healthy donors. On the study more broadly: Most genotyped donors, 81% of fewer than 400, had Caucasian-associated genetic ancestry. Study-wide results and caveats: Donors were assumed by presence/absence analyses to have roughly uniform sequencing depth.

This cohort consisted of healthy bone marrow donors. The CDR3 is made up of 19 amino acids. With 7 bases removed from V and 0 bases from J, the gap between germline ends came to 25 bases. Germline V gene lookup returns CDR1 LGHNT and CDR2 FRNRAP. The PCR was carried out with 60 Vbeta primers and 13 Jbeta primers. Clones were sequenced by immunoSEQ multiplex PCR, and TCRdb holds only the in-frame ones, with some missing. The sample shows under 150,000 clones, approximately 82% of them seen only once. In the case of this clone: Its antigen is as yet unknown.

The genes are TRBV12-5 and TRBJ2-4; perhaps TRBD2 as D (6 bases). Sequencing input: PBMCs. This clonotype originated in a middle-aged man in good health and CMV-seronegative. CDR3 sequence: CASATHGGPTVLAKNIQYF. As DNA, the CDR3 is TGTGCTAGTGCCACCCACGGGGGACCCACCGTTCTAGCCAAAAACATTCAGTACTTC.